This T cell receptor beta chain came from a study of blood T cell repertoires in COVID-19. Study context: From the United States, Italy and Spain came samples of acute and convalescent COVID-19.

This clone was seen only once. Assay: immunoSEQ multiplex PCR; the TCRdb copy retains only in-frame clones and omits some. The table has approximately 310,000 clones, around 85% seen once. This CDR3 has 16 residues. V trimming: 0 bases; J trimming: 5 bases; junction bases outside the gene matches: 6. Per the germline V gene, CDR1 is SGHNT and CDR2 is YYREEE (reference sequence). Sample: PBMCs or T cells enriched from blood (not recorded which). The origin of this receptor is a woman aged 25 to 39 who had been exposed to COVID-19. V is TRBV5-4 and J is TRBJ2-1; 9 bases agree with TRBD1. The CDR3 protein is CASSLDFGQGNNEQFF. CDR3 coding DNA: TGTGCCAGCAGCTTGGATTTCGGACAGGGGAACAATGAGCAGTTCTTC. Together with reference TRBV5-4 and TRBJ2-1, the CDR3 gives the full variable domain: ETGVTQSPTHLIKTRGQQVTLRCSSQSGHNTVSWYQQALGQGPQFIFQYYREEENGRGNFPPRFSGLQFPNYSSELNVNALELDDSALYLCASSLDFGQGNNEQFFGPGTRLTVL.